The rows below give T cell receptor beta chains drawn from one sample of a study of cytomegalovirus exposure and HLA in healthy donors. Repertoires were generated with immunoSEQ multiplex PCR, while TCRdb's copy carries only in-frame clones and drops some. The sample lists 200,000 or so clones, about four fifths occurring once. The sequenced material came from PBMCs. Source of these receptors: a male donor in good health and CMV-seropositive. Each CDR3 is given with its conserved first and last residue. Fields, in order: V gene, J gene, D gene, clone size, CDR3 DNA, CDR3 protein. D genes are given only for firm matches. Expanded clones get a size class; other rows say once, few or many, or leave the size out.

V gene: TRBV28
J gene: TRBJ2-7
D gene: .
clone size: .
CDR3 DNA: TGTGCCAGCGTAAACAGGGTGCCCTACGAGCAGTACTTC
CDR3 protein: CASVNRVPYEQYF

V gene: TRBV7-2
J gene: TRBJ1-2
D gene: TRBD1
clone size: .
CDR3 DNA: TGTGCCAGCAGCTTACCAGGGACAGGCAAAGGGGGCTACACCTTC
CDR3 protein: CASSLPGTGKGGYTF

V gene: TRBV9
J gene: TRBJ2-6
D gene: TRBD1
clone size: .
CDR3 DNA: TGTGCCAGCAGCAAAACGGGCAGGGGGTCTGGGGCCAACGTCCTGACTTTC
CDR3 protein: CASSKTGRGSGANVLTF

V gene: TRBV5-6
J gene: TRBJ2-1
D gene: TRBD2
clone size: .
CDR3 DNA: TGTGCCAGCACCCGGGGGGTGACCTCGAGCTCCTACAATGAGCAGTTCTTC
CDR3 protein: CASTRGVTSSSYNEQFF

V gene: TRBV30
J gene: TRBJ1-2
D gene: .
clone size: .
CDR3 DNA: TGTGCCGGACAACCGGCGGGGGGAGGTTATGGCTACACCTTC
CDR3 protein: CAGQPAGGGYGYTF

V gene: TRBV4-3
J gene: TRBJ1-3
D gene: .
clone size: few
CDR3 DNA: TGCGCCAGCAGCCAAGGCACTACAGGGCTTAGAAACACCATATATTTT
CDR3 protein: CASSQGTTGLRNTIYF

V gene: TRBV6-5
J gene: TRBJ1-1
D gene: TRBD1
clone size: .
CDR3 DNA: TGTGCCAGCAGTTACTCGACCCGACAGGGCCTCCCAGCTTTCTTT
CDR3 protein: CASSYSTRQGLPAFF

V gene: TRBV6-4
J gene: TRBJ1-5
D gene: .
clone size: .
CDR3 DNA: TGTGCCAGCAGTCCGACAGATTATAGCAATCAGCCCCAGCATTTT
CDR3 protein: CASSPTDYSNQPQHF

V gene: TRBV19
J gene: TRBJ1-4
D gene: .
clone size: .
CDR3 DNA: TGTGCCAGTAGACCCCTAGACAGAGTTACTAATGAAAAACTGTTTTTT
CDR3 protein: CASRPLDRVTNEKLFF

V gene: TRBV5-1
J gene: TRBJ2-5
D gene: .
clone size: .
CDR3 DNA: TGCGCCAGCAGCTTGACCCCCAATCGAGCCCAAGAGACCCAGTACTTC
CDR3 protein: CASSLTPNRAQETQYF